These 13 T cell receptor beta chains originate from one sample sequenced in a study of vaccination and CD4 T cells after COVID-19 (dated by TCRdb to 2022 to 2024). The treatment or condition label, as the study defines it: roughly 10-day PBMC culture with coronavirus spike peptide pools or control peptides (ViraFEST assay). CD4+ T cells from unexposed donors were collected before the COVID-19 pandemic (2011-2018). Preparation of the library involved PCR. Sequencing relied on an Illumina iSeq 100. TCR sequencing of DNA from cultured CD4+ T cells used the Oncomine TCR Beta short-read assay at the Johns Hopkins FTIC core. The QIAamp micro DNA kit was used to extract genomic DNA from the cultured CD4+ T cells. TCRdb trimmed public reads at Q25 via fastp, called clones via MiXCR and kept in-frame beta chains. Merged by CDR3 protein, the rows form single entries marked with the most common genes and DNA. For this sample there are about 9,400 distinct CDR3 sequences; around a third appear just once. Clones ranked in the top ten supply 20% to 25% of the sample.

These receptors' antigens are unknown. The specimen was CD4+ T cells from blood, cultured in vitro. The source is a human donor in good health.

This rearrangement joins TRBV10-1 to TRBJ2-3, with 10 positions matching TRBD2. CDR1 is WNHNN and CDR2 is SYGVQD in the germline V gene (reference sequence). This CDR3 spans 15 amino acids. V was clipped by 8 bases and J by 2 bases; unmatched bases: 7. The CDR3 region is CASGSSGRATDTQYF. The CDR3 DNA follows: TGCGCCAGCGGGTCTAGCGGGAGAGCCACAGATACGCAGTATTTT.

The CDR3 region is CASSLWTSGSYEQYF. CDR3 sequence (DNA): TGTGCCAGCAGCCTATGGACTAGCGGGTCCTACGAGCAGTACTTC. The chain combines TRBV11-1 with TRBJ2-7; 11 nucleotides match TRBD2. This CDR3 comprises 15 residues. With V trimmed by 5 bases and J by 1 base, 4 bases remained unmatched. CDR1 and CDR2 from the germline V gene are SGHAT and FQDESV (reference sequence). The complete variable domain, with remaining parts taken from reference TRBV11-1 and TRBJ2-7, reads EAEVAQSPRYKITEKSQAVAFWCDPISGHATLYWYRQILGQGPELLVQFQDESVVDDSQLPKDRFSAERLKGVDSTLKIQPAELGDSAMYLCASSLWTSGSYEQYFGPGTRLTVT.

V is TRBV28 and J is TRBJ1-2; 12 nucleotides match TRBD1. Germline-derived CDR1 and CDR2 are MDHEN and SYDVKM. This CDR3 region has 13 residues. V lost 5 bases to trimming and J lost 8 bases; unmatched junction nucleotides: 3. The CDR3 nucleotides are TGTGCCAGCAGTACCGGGACAGGGGGCGGCTACACCTTC. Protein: CASSTGTGGGYTF.

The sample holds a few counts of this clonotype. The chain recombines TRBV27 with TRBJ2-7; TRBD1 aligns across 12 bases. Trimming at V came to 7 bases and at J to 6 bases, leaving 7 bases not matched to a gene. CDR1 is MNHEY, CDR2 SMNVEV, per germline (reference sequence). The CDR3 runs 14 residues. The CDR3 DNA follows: TGTGCCAGCACGTCCGGGACAGGGGGCTCCGAGCAGTACTTC. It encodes CASTSGTGGSEQYF.

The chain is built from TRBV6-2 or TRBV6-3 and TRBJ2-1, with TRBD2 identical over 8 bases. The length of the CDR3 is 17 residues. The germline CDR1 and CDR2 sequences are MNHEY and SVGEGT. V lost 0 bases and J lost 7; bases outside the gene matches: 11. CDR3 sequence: CASSYSRGTRGRNEQFF. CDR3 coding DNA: TGTGCCAGCAGTTACTCGAGGGGGACTAGGGGGAGAAATGAGCAGTTCTTC.

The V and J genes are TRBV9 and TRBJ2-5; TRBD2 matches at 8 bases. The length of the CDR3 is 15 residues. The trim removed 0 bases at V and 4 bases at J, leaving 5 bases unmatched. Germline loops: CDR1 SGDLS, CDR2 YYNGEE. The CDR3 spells CASSVDSGEGETQYF. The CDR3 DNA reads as TGTGCCAGCAGCGTAGATAGCGGGGAAGGAGAGACCCAGTACTTC.

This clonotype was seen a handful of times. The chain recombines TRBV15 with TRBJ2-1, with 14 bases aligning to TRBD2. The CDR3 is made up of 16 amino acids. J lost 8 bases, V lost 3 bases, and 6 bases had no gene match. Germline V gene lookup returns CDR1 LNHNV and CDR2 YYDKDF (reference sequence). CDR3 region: CATSSRTSGRQDEQFF. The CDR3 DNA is TGTGCCACCAGCAGCAGGACTAGCGGGAGGCAGGATGAGCAGTTCTTC.

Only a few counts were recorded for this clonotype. The DNA of the CDR3 is TGTGCCAGCAGCGGGGTAGCGGGAGGCTACGAGCAGTACTTC. Its protein is CASSGVAGGYEQYF. The genes are TRBV7-9 and TRBJ2-7; 10 bases match TRBD2. J lost 3 bases, V lost 5 bases, and 4 bases had no gene match. The CDR3 has 14 residues. Looked up from germline, CDR1 is SEHNR and CDR2 is FQNEAQ (reference sequence).

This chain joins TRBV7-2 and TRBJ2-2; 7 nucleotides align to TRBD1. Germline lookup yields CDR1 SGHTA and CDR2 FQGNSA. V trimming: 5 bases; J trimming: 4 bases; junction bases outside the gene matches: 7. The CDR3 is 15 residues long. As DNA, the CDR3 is TGTGCCAGCAGCCCCGGGACAGTACGCACCGGGGAGCTGTTTTTT. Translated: CASSPGTVRTGELFF. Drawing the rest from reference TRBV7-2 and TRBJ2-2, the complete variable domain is GAGVSQSPSNKVTEKGKDVELRCDPISGHTALYWYRQSLGQGLEFLIYFQGNSAPDKSGLPSDRFSAERTGGSVSTLTIQRTQQEDSAVYLCASSPGTVRTGELFFGEGSRLTVL.

CDR3 sequence reads: CASTQGQAVGYEQYF. CDR3 bases: TGTGCCAGCACCCAGGGACAGGCGGTAGGTTACGAGCAGTACTTC. The chain uses TRBV7-8 and TRBJ2-7; 8 nucleotides align to TRBD1. The CDR3 extends over 15 amino acids. The V gene's germline CDR1 is SGHVS and CDR2 FQNEAQ. Trimming took 7 bases from V and 4 from J; bases not matched to a gene: 12.

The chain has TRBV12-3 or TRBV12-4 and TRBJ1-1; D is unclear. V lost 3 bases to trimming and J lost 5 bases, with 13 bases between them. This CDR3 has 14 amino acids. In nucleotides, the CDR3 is TGTGCCAGCAGTTTCGGGCGGTTAAGGACTGAAGCTTTCTTT. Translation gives CASSFGRLRTEAFF.

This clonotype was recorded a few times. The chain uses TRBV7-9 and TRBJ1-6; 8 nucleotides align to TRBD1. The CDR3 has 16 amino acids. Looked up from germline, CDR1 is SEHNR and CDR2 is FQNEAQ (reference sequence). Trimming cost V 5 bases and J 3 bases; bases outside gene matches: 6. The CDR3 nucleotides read TGTGCCAGCAGCACGACAGGGGAATTCTATAATTCACCCCTCCACTTT. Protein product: CASSTTGEFYNSPLHF.

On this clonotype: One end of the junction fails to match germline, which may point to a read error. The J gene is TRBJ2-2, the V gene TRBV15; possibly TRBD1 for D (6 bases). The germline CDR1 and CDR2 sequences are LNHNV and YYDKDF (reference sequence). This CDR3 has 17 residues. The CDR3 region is CATSRGYRASNTEELFF. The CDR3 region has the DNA TGTGCCACCAGCAGGGGGTACAGGGCGTCGAACACCGAGGAGCTGTTTTTT.